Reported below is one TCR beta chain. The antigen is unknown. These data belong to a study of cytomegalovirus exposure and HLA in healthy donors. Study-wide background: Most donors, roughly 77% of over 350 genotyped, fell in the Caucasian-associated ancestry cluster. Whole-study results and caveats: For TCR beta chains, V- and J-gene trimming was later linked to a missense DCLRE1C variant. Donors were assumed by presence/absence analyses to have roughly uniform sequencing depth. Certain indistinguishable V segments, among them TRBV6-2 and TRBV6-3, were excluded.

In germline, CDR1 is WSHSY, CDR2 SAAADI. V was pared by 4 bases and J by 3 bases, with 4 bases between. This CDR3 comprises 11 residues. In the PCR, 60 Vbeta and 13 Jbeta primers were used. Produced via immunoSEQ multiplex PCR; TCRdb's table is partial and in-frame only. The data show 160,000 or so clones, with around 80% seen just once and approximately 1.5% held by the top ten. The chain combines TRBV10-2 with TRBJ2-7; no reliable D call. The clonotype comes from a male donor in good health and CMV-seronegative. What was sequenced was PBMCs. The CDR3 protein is CASSGGYEQYF. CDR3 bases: TGCGCCAGCAGTGGAGGCTACGAGCAGTACTTC.